Below, 7 T cell receptor beta chains from the same sample are listed, as sequenced in a study of T-cell memory formation after mild COVID-19. TCRdb reprocessed the 5' RACE reads via MiXCR and lists one record per CDR3 protein. The table records under 300,000 distinct CDR3 sequences, under 20% of them present only once. Sample: PBMCs or a T cell subset sorted from them (not recorded which). The receptors here all came from a man between 18 and 35 years old who had mild COVID-19 (a few samples of this study predate the infection). Cell type and time point are not known.

The V gene is TRBV6-5, the J gene TRBJ1-1, with a possible D match to TRBD1 (5 bases). Trimming shortened V by 6 bases and J by 6 bases, and 14 bases separated the two germline ends. Germline loops: CDR1 MNHEY, CDR2 SVGAGI. This CDR3 contains 13 residues. CDR3 amino acids: CASRPRGVPEAFF. The CDR3, as DNA: TGTGCCAGCAGGCCCCGAGGGGTCCCTGAAGCTTTCTTT.

In this sample, this clonotype turned up a few times. The chain is built from TRBV12-3 or TRBV12-4 and TRBJ2-1; D may be TRBD1 or TRBD2 (5 bases each). The CDR3 is made up of 15 amino acids. V lost 6 bases and J lost 7, with 19 bases in between. The CDR3 sequence: CASSPRGDARNEQFF. CDR3 coding DNA: TGTGCCAGCAGCCCCAGAGGGGATGCTCGGAATGAGCAGTTCTTC.

This clonotype was picked up a small number of times. The V call is TRBV6-6, the J call TRBJ2-7; D gene uncertain. The CDR3 contains 13 residues. Trimming removed 8 bases at V and 3 bases at J, with 14 bases between. Germline V gene data show CDR1 as MNHNY and CDR2 as SVGAGI (reference sequence). CDR3: CASLPLYGYEQYF. The CDR3 nucleotides are TGTGCCAGCCTCCCCCTGTATGGCTACGAGCAGTACTTC.

V gene TRBV12-3 or TRBV12-4 combines with J gene TRBJ1-2; tentative D call: TRBD1 (6 bases). The V end lost 7 bases, the J end lost 1 base, and 10 bases lay between the germline ends. The CDR3 extends over 13 amino acids. The CDR3 DNA follows: TGTGCCAGCAACGACAGGTTTAACTATGGCTACACCTTC. Translating gives CASNDRFNYGYTF.

CDR3 region: CSVGESSYEQYF. CDR3 sequence (DNA): TGCAGCGTTGGTGAAAGCTCCTACGAGCAGTACTTC. This chain connects TRBV29-1 to TRBJ2-7; D is ambiguous. The CDR3 is made up of 12 amino acids. Trimming stripped 4 bases from V and 0 bases from J, with 7 bases between. Germline-derived CDR1 and CDR2 are SQVTM and ANQGSEA.

This clonotype was found once. The gene calls are TRBV25-1 and TRBJ1-6; 10 bases align to TRBD1. The CDR3 is 17 residues long. Germline assignment: CDR1 MGHDK and CDR2 SYGVNS. The trim removed 1 base at V and 9 bases at J, leaving 9 bases unmatched. CDR3 protein: CASSEFSGGQGGSPLHF. Written as DNA, the CDR3 is TGTGCCAGCAGTGAATTTAGCGGTGGACAGGGGGGTTCACCCCTCCACTTT.

J is TRBJ2-1 and V is TRBV11-2; either TRBD1 or TRBD2 may fit D (5 bases each). Trimming left V 5 bases short and J 5 bases short, with 16 bases between. Germline V gives CDR1 SGHAT, CDR2 FQNNGV. This CDR3 region has 15 residues. In DNA form, the CDR3 reads TGTGCCAGCAGCACAGGTTCAGGGACCAACAATGAGCAGTTCTTC. It is translated as CASSTGSGTNNEQFF.